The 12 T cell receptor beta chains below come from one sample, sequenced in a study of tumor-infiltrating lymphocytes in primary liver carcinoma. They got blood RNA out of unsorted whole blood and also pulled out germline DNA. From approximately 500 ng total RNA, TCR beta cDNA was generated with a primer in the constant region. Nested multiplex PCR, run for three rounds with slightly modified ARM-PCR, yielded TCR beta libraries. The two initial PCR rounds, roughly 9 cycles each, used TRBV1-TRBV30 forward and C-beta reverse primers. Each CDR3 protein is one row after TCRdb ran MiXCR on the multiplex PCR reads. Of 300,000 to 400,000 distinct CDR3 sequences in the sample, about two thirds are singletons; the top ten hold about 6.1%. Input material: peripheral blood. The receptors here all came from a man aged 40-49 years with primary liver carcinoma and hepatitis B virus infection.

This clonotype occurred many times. CDR3 sequence reads: CVLRYYNEQFF. The DNA of the CDR3 is TGTGTTCTCCGGTACTACAATGAGCAGTTCTTC. This chain connects TRBV6-1 to TRBJ2-1; D unclear. The CDR3 has 11 residues. Germline V gene lookup returns CDR1 MNHNS and CDR2 SASEGT.

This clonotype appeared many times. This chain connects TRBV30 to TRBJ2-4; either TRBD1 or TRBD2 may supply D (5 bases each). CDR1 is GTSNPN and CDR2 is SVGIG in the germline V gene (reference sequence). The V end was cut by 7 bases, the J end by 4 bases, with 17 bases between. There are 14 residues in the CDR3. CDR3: CALTEKGTKNIQYF. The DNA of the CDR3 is TGTGCCTTGACAGAAAAGGGGACGAAAAACATTCAGTACTTC. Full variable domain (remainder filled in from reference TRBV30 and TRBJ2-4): SQTIHQWPATLVQPVGSPLSLECTVEGTSNPNLYWYRQAAGRGLQLLFYSVGIGQISSEVPQNLSASRPQDRQFILSSKKLLLSDSGFYLCALTEKGTKNIQYFGAGTRLSVL.

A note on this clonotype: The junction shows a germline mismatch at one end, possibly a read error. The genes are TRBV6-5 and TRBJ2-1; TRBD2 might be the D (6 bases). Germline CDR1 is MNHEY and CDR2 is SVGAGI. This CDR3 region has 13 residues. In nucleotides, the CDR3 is TGTGCCAGCAGTAGACTAGTCTCCAATGAGCAGCTCTTC. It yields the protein CASSRLVSNEQLF.

In DNA, the CDR3 is TGTGCCAGCAGAATCCGACAGGGTTCTAGCTCCTACAATGAGCAGTTCTTC. It encodes CASRIRQGSSSYNEQFF. V gene TRBV6-1 combines with J gene TRBJ2-1; TRBD1 aligns across 7 bases. V lost 6 bases, J lost 0 bases, and 11 bases stayed unmatched. The CDR3 is 17 amino acids. Germline V gene lookup returns CDR1 MNHNS and CDR2 SASEGT.

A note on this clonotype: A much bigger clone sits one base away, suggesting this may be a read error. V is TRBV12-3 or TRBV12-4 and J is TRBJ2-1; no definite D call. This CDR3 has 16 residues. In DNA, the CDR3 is TGTGCCAGCAGTTTAGCGGAAGTGCTACTTGGCAATGAGCAGTTATTC. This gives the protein CASSLAEVLLGNEQLF.

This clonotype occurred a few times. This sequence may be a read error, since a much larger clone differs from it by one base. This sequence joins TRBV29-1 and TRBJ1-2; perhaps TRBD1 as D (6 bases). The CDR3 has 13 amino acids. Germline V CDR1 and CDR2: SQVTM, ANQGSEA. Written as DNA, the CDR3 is TGCAGCGTGCGTATACAGGGCTCCTATGACTACACCTTC. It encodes CSVRIQGSYDYTF. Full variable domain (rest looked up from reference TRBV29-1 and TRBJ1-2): SAVISQKPSRDICQRGTSLTIQCQVDSQVTMMFWYRQQPGQSLTLIATANQGSEATYESGFVIDKFPISRPNLTFSTLTVSNMSPEDSSIYLCSVRIQGSYDYTFGSGTRLTVV.

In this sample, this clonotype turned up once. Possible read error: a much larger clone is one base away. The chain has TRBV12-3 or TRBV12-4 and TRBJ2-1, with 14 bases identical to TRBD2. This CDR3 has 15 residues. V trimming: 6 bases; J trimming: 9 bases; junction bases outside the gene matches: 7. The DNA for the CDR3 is TGTGCCAGCAGCACGGGACTAGCGGGAGTAATTGAGCAGTTCTTC. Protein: CASSTGLAGVIEQFF.

CDR3 loop: CASSLLQETQYF. The DNA for the CDR3 is TGTGCCAGCAGCCTCCTCCAAGAGACCCAGTACTTC. The V call is TRBV28, the J call TRBJ2-5; D is ambiguous. V was cut by 6 bases and J by 1 base, with 6 bases left in between. Germline CDR1 and CDR2: MDHEN and SYDVKM. The CDR3 covers 12 residues.

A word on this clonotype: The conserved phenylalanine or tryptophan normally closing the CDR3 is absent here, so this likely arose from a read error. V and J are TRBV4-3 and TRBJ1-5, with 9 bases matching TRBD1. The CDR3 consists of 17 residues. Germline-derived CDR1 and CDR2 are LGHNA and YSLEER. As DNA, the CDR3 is TGCGCCAGCAGCCAAGAATGGGACAGGGCGGGCAATCAGCACCAGCATTCT. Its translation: CASSQEWDRAGNQHQHS.

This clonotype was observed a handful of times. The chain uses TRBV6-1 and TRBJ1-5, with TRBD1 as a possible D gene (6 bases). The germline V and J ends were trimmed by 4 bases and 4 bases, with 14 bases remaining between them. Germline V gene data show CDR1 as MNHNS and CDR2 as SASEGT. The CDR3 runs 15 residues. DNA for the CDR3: TGTGCCAGCAGTGTAGGGGGTGTAGGAAATCAGCCCCAGCATTTT. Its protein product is CASSVGGVGNQPQHF.

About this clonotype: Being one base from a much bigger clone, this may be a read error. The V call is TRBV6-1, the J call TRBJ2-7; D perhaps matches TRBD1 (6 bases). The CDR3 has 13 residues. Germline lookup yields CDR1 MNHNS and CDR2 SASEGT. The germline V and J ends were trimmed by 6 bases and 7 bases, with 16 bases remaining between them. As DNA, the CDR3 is TGTGCCAGCAGGGCTGACAGGATTGGGGAGCAGTACTTC. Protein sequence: CASRADRIGEQYF.

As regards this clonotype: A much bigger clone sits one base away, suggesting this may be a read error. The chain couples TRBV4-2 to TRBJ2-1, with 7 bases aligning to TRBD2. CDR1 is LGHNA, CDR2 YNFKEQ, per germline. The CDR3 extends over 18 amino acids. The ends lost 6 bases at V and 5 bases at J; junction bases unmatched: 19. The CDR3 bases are TGTGCCAGCAGTCAGAGGTTGGCGGGAGAGCCCTTAGACAATGAGCAGTTCTTC. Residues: CASSQRLAGEPLDNEQFF.